This entry lists 8 T cell receptor beta chains sequenced from one sample in a study of blood T cell repertoires in COVID-19. Assay used: immunoSEQ multiplex PCR; TCRdb lists only in-frame clones, some missing. The repertoire consists of some 97,000 clones, with approximately 86% occurring once and the leading ten covering less than 3%. Input material: PBMCs or T cells enriched from blood (not recorded which). All receptors come from a woman in her forties or fifties who had recovered from COVID-19.

The chain joins TRBV5-6 to TRBJ2-5, with TRBD2 identical over 9 bases. The CDR3 covers 18 residues. The germline V gene has CDR1 SGHDT and CDR2 YYEEEE. Germline trimming cut 6 bases from V and 3 bases from J; bases unmatched to any gene: 18. CDR3 in DNA: TGTGCCAGCACCTCCCTTGGGGTAGCGGGAGAAATAGAAGAGACCCAGTACTTC. Its protein is CASTSLGVAGEIEETQYF.

V gene TRBV27 combines with J gene TRBJ1-2; D not certain. CDR1 and CDR2 (germline): MNHEY, SMNVEV (reference sequence). Trimming cost V 0 bases and J 4 bases, with 9 bases left between them. This CDR3 is 14 amino acids long. For the CDR3, the DNA is TGTGCCAGCAGTTTATCGATTATGGCCTATGGCTACACCTTC. Its translation is CASSLSIMAYGYTF.

The rearrangement uses TRBV9 and TRBJ1-2; a possible D gene is TRBD1 (6 bases). Trimming shortened V by 0 bases and J by 8 bases, and 20 bases separated the two germline ends. The germline gives CDR1 SGDLS, CDR2 YYNGEE. CDR3 length: 16 residues. CDR3 sequence reads: CASSVGTGYDGVGYTF. The CDR3 region has the DNA TGTGCCAGCAGCGTAGGAACAGGGTATGATGGGGTCGGCTACACCTTC.

This chain connects TRBV6-5 to TRBJ1-1, with TRBD1 identical over 8 bases. The germline CDR1 and CDR2 sequences are MNHEY and SVGAGI. The CDR3 is 13 residues long. Losses at the gene ends were 6 bases for V and 3 bases for J; bases not matched to a gene: 3. The CDR3 nucleotides are TGTGCCAGCAGAGACAGGGGTTACACTGAAGCTTTCTTT. This codes for CASRDRGYTEAFF.

The chain recombines TRBV7-9 with TRBJ2-1, with 12 nucleotides matching TRBD1. The CDR3 sequence is 15 residues long. Germline V CDR1 and CDR2: SEHNR, FQNEAQ (reference sequence). V was clipped by 6 bases and J by 7 bases; unmatched bases: 7. The CDR3 DNA reads as TGTGCCAGCAGTCCCCGGGACAGGGGGCAAAATGAGCAGTTCTTC. Its protein product is CASSPRDRGQNEQFF.

This clone was seen a handful of times. This chain connects TRBV5-1 to TRBJ2-7; 7 bases match TRBD1. The J segment lost 4 bases and the V segment lost 0 bases, leaving 1 base of the junction unmatched. The CDR3 contains 13 residues. Germline loops: CDR1 SGHRS, CDR2 YFSETQ. DNA of the CDR3: TGCGCCAGCAGCTTGGAGACAGGGTACGAGCAGTACTTC. Translating gives CASSLETGYEQYF.

This chain joins TRBV2 and TRBJ1-3; unclear D gene. The CDR3 length is 16 residues. The germline V gene encodes CDR1 SNHLY and CDR2 FYNNEI. V lost 6 bases to trimming and J lost 0 bases, with 15 bases between them. The CDR3 bases are TGTGCCAGCAGCAAGAGCCCGTTAGTCTCTGGAAACACCATATATTTT. Its translation: CASSKSPLVSGNTIYF. The entire variable domain, with the rest obtained from reference TRBV2 and TRBJ1-3, is as follows: EPEVTQTPSHQVTQMGQEVILRCVPISNHLYFYWYRQILGQKVEFLVSFYNNEISEKSEIFDDQFSVERPDGSNFTLKIRSTKLEDSAMYFCASSKSPLVSGNTIYFGEGSWLTVV.

This chain links TRBV27 with TRBJ2-1; 7 nucleotides align to TRBD2. J was trimmed by 3 bases and V by 4 bases; bases with no gene match: 6. CDR3 length equals 15 residues. Per the germline V gene, CDR1 is MNHEY and CDR2 is SMNVEV (reference sequence). The CDR3 spells CASSSSGNLYNEQFF. CDR3 nucleotide sequence: TGTGCCAGCAGTTCCAGCGGGAACCTCTACAATGAGCAGTTCTTC.